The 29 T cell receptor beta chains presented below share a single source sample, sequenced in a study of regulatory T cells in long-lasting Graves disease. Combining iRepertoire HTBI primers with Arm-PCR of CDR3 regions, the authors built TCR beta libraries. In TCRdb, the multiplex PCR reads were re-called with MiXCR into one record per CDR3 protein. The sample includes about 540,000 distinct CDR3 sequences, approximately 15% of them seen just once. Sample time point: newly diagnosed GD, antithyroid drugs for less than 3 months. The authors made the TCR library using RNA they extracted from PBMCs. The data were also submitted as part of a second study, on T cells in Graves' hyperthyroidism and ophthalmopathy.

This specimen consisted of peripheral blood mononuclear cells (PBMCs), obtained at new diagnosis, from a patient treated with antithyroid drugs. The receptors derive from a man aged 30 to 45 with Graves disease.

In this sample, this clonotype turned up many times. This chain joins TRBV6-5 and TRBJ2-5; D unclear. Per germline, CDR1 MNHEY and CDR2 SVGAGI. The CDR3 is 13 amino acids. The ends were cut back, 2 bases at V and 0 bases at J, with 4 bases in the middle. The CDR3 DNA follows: TGTGCCAGCAGTTACGGCGACCAAGAGACCCAGTACTTC. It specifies CASSYGDQETQYF.

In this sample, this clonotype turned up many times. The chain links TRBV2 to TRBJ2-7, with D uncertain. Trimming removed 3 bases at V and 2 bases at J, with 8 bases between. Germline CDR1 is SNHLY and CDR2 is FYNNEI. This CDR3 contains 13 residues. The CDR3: CASSDPRPYEQYF. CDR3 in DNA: TGTGCCAGCAGTGACCCACGCCCCTACGAGCAGTACTTC.

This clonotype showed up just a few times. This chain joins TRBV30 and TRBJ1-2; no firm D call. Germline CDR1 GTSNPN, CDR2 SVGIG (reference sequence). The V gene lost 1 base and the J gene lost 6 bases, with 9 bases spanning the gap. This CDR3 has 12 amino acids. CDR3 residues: CAWSDSTDGYTF. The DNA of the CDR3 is TGTGCCTGGAGTGACTCCACGGATGGCTACACCTTC.

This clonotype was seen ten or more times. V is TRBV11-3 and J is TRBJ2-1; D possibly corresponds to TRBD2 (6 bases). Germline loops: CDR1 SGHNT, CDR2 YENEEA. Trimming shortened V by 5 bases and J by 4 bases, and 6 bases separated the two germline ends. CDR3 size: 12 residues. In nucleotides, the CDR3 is TGTGCCAGCAGCCGGGAGTACAATGAGCAGTTCTTC. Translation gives CASSREYNEQFF. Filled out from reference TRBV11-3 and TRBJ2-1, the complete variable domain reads EAGVVQSPRYKIIEKKQPVAFWCNPISGHNTLYWYLQNLGQGPELLIRYENEEAVDDSQLPKDRFSAERLKGVDSTLKIQPAELGDSAVYLCASSREYNEQFFGPGTRLTVL.

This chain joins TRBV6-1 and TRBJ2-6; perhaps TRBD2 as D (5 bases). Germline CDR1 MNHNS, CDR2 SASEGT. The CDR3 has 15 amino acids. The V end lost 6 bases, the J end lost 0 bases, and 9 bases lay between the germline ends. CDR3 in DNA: TGTGCCAGCAGCCGGGGAACCTCTGGGGCCAACGTCCTGACTTTC. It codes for CASSRGTSGANVLTF.

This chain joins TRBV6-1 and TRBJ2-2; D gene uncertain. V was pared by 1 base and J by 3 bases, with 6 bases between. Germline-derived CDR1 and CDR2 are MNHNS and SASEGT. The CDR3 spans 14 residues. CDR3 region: CASSEGSHTGELFF. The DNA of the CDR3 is TGTGCCAGCAGTGAAGGCTCCCACACCGGGGAGCTGTTTTTT.

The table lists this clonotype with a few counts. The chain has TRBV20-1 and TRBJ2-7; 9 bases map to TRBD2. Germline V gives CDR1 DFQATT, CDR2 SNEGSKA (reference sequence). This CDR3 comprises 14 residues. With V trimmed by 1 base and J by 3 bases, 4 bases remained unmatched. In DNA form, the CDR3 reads TGCAGTGCTAGAGGGACTAGCGTCTTCTACGAGCAGTACTTC. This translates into CSARGTSVFYEQYF.

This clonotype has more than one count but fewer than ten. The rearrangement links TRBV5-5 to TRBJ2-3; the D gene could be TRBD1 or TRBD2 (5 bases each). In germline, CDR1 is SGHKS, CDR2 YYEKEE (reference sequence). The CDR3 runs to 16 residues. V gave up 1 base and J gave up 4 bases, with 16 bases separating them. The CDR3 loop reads CASSLIGRRGADTQYF. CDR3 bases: TGTGCCAGCAGCTTGATTGGTCGGAGAGGGGCAGATACGCAGTATTTT.

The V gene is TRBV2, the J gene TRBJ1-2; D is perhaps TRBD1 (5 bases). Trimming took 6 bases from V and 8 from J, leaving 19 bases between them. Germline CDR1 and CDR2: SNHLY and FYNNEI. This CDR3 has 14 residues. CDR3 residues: CASSEGPGSRGYTF. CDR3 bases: TGTGCCAGCAGCGAGGGGCCGGGAAGCAGGGGCTACACCTTC. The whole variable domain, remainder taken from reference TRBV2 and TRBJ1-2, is EPEVTQTPSHQVTQMGQEVILRCVPISNHLYFYWYRQILGQKVEFLVSFYNNEISEKSEIFDDQFSVERPDGSNFTLKIRSTKLEDSAMYFCASSEGPGSRGYTFGSGTRLTVV.

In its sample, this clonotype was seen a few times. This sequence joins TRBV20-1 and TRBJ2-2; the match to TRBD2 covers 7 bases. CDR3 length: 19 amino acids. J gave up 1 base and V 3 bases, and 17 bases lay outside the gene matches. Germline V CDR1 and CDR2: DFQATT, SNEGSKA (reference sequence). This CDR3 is CSASHLTTWAGENTGELFF. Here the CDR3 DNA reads TGCAGTGCTAGTCATTTGACCACTTGGGCGGGAGAGAACACCGGGGAGCTGTTTTTT.

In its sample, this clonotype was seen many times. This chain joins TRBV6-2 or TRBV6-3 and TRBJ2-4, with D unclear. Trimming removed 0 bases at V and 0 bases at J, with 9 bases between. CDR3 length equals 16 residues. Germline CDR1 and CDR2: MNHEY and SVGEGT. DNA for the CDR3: TGTGCCAGCAGTTACTCATGGAACCTAGCCAAAAACATTCAGTACTTC. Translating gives CASSYSWNLAKNIQYF.

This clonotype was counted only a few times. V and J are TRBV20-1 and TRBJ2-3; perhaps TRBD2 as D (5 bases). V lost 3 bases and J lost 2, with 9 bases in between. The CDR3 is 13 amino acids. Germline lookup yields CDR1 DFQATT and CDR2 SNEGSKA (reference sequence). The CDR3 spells CSARPADTDTQYF. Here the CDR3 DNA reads TGCAGTGCTAGGCCAGCGGACACAGATACGCAGTATTTT.

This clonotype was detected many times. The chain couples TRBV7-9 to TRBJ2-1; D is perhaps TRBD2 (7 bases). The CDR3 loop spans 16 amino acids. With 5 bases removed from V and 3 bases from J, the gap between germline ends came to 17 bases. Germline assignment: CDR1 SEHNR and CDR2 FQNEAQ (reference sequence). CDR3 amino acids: CASSAGVGLDYNEQFF. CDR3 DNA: TGTGCCAGCAGCGCAGGGGTCGGACTAGACTACAATGAGCAGTTCTTC.

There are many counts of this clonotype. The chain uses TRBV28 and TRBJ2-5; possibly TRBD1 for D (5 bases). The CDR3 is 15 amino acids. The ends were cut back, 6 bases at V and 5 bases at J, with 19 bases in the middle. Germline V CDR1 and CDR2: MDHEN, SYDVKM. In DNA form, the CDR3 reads TGTGCCAGCAGGCCCTCAAGGGGCCAAATGGAGACCCAGTACTTC. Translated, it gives CASRPSRGQMETQYF.

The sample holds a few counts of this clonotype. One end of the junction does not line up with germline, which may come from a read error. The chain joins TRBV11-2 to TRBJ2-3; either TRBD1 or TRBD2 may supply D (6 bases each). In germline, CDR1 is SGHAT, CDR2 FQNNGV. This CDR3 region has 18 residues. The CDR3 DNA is TGTGCCAACAGCTCAGGGGTACTAGCAGAGACTAGCACAGATACGCAGTATTTT. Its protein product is CANSSGVLAETSTDTQYF. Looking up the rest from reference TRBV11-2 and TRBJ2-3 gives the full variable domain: EAGVAQSPRYKIIEKRQSVAFWCNPISGHATLYWYQQILGQGPKLLIQFQNNGVVDDSQLPKDRFSAERLKGVDSTLKIQPAKLEDSAVYLCANSSGVLAETSTDTQYFGPGTRLTVL.

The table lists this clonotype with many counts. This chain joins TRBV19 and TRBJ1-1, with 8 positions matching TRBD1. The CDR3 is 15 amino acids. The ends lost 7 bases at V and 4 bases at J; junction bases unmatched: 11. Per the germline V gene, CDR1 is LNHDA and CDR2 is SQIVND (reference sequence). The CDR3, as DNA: TGTGCCAGTATCACCCCTGGGGGGACAGGCACTGAAGCTTTCTTT. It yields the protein CASITPGGTGTEAFF.

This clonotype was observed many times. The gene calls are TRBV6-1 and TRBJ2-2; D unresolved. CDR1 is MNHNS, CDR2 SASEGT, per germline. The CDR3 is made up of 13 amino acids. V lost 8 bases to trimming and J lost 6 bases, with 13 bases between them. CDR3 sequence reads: CASGPWRAGELFF. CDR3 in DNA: TGTGCCAGCGGTCCGTGGCGAGCCGGGGAGCTGTTTTTT.

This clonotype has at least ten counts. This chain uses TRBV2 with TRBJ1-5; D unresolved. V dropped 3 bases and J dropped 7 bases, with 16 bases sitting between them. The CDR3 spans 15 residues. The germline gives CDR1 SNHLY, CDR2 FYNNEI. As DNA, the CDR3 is TGTGCCAGCAGTGACGGGGTTTGGGGAGAACAGCCCCAGCATTTT. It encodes CASSDGVWGEQPQHF.

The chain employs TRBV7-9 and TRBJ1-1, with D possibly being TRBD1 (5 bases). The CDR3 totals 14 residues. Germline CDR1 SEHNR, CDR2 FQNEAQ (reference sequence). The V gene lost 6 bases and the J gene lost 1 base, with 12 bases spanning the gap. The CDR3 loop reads CASRQVGANTEAFF. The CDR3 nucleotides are TGTGCCAGCAGACAAGTAGGGGCGAACACTGAAGCTTTCTTT. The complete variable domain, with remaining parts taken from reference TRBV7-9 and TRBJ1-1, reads DTGVSQNPRHKITKRGQNVTFRCDPISEHNRLYWYRQTLGQGPEFLTYFQNEAQLEKSRLLSDRFSAERPKGSFSTLEIQRTEQGDSAMYLCASRQVGANTEAFFGQGTRLTVV.

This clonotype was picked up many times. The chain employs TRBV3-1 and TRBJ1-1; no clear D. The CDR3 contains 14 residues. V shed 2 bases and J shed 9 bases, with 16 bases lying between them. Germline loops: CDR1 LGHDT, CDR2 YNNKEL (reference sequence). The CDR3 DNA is TGTGCCAGCAGCCAACTGACGGAGGGTAGGAAAGCTTTCTTT. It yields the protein CASSQLTEGRKAFF.

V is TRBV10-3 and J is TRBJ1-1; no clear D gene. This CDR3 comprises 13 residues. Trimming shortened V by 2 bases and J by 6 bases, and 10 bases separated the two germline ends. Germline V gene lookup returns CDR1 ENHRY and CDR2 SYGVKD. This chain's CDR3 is CAISEGRASEAFF. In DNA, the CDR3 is TGTGCCATCAGTGAGGGGAGGGCCTCTGAAGCTTTCTTT.

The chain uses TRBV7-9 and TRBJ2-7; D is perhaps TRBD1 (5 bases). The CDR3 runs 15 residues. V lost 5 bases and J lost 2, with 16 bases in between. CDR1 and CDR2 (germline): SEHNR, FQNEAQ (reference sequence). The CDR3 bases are TGTGCCAGCAGCGCCATCCTGGGGCCGACCTACGAGCAGTACTTC. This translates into CASSAILGPTYEQYF.

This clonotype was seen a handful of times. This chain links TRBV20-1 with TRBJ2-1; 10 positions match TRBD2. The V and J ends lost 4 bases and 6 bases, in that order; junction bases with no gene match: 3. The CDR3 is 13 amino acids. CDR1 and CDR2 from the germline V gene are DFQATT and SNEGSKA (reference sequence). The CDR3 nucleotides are TGCAGTGCTATGAGCGGGAGGGCCAATGAGCAGTTCTTC. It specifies CSAMSGRANEQFF.

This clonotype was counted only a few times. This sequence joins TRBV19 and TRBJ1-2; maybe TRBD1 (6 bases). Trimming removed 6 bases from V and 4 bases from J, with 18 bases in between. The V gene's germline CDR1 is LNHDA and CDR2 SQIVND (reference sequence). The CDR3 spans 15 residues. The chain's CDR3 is CASSSGGAESYGYTF. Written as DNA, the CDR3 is TGTGCCAGTAGCTCGGGGGGGGCGGAGAGCTATGGCTACACCTTC.

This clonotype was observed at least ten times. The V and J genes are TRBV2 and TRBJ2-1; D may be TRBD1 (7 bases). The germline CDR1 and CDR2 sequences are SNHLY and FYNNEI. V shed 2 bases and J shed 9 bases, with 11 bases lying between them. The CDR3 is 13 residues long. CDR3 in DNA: TGTGCCAGCAGTGAAAGGGGGCGGGGTGAGCAGTTCTTC. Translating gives CASSERGRGEQFF.

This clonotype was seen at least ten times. Written as DNA, the CDR3 is TGTGCCAGCAGCTGGGGGACCGGGGAGCTGTTTTTT. Protein product: CASSWGTGELFF. This chain joins TRBV27 and TRBJ2-2; D could derive from TRBD1 or TRBD2 (5 bases each). Trimming pared 6 bases from V and 5 bases from J, leaving 7 bases between. Germline CDR1 reads MNHEY; CDR2 reads SMNVEV (reference sequence). The CDR3 loop spans 12 amino acids.

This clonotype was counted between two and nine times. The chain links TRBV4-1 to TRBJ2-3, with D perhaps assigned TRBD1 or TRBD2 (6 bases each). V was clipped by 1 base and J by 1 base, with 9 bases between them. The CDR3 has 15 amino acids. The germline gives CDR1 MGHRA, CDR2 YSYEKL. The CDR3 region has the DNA TGCGCCAGCAGCCAAGCCCGGGGGCGCACAGATACGCAGTATTTT. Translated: CASSQARGRTDTQYF.

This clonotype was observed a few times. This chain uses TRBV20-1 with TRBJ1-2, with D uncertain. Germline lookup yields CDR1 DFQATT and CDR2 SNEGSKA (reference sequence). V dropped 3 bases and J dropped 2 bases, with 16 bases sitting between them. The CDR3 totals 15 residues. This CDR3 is CSASLFGRQNYGYTF. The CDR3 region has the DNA TGCAGTGCTAGTTTATTTGGCAGACAAAACTATGGCTACACCTTC.

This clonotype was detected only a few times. The CDR3 spells CSARVGSGSPDTQYF. CDR3 in DNA: TGCAGTGCTAGAGTCGGTAGCGGGAGTCCAGATACGCAGTATTTT. The chain uses TRBV20-1 and TRBJ2-3; TRBD2 matches 9 bases. After removal of 1 base from V and 4 bases from J, the junction contained 6 bases not matched to a gene. The CDR3 runs to 15 residues. Germline V CDR1 and CDR2: DFQATT, SNEGSKA (reference sequence).